This entry features one T cell receptor (beta chain) sequence. Antigen specificity is unknown. At one of its ends the junction is not consistent with the germline gene, which may arise from a read error. This sample is drawn from a study of T cells in Graves' hyperthyroidism and ophthalmopathy. For the study at large: Staff took peripheral blood when the initial diagnosis was made, before any treatment began. Study-level findings and limits: Ophthalmopathy onset followed model prediction by a median approximately six months.

Germline V gene data show CDR1 as SEHNR and CDR2 as FQNEAQ (reference sequence). The CDR3 runs to 15 residues. Amplification of TCR beta CDR3 regions used RNA as the template. HTBI primers were the set used in a first-round RT-PCR of the TCR CDR3. TCRdb re-called the multiplex PCR reads through MiXCR, storing one row per CDR3 protein. This sample has about 840,000 distinct CDR3 sequences, with around 38% found just once. Sequencing used blood. The receptor was derived from a man between 18 and 29 years old with Graves' hyperthyroidism. The gene calls are TRBV7-9 and TRBJ2-5, with TRBD2 matching 7 bases. CDR3 DNA: TGCGCCAGCAGCCAAGTGGCGGGAGATCCCGAGACCCAGTACTTC. Encoded protein: CASSQVAGDPETQYF.